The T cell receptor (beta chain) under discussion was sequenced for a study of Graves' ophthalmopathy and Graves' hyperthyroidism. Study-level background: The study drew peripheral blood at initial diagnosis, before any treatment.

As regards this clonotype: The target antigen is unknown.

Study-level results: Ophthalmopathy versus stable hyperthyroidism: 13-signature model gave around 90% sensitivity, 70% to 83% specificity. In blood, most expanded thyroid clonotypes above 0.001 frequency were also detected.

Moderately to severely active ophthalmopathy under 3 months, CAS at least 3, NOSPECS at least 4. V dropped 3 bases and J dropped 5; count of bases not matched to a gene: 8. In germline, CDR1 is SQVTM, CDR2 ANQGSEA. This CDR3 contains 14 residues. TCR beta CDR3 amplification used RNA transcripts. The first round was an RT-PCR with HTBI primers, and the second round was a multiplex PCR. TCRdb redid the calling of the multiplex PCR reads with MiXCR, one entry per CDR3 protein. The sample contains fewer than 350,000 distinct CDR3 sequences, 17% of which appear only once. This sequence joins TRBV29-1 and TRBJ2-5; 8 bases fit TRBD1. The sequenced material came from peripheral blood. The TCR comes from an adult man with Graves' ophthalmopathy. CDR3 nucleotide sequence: TGCAGCGTTGAGCCGACAGGGGCGGTGGAGACCCAGTACTTC. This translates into CSVEPTGAVETQYF.